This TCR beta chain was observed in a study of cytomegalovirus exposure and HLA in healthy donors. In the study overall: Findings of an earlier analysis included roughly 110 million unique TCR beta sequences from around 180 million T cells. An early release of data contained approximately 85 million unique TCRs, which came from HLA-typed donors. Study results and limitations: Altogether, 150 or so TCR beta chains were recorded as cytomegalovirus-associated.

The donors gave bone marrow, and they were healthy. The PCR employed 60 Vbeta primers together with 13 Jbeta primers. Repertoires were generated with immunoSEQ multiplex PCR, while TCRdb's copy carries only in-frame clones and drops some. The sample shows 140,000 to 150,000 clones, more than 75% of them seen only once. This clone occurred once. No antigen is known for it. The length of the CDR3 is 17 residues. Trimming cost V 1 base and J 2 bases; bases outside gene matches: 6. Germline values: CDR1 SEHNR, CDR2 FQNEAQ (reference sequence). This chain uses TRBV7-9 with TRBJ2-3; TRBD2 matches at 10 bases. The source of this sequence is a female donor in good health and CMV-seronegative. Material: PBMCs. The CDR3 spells CASSLGRSGRPTDTQYF. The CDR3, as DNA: TGTGCCAGCAGCTTAGGGCGTAGCGGGAGGCCCACAGATACGCAGTATTTT.